This T cell receptor (beta chain) emerged from a study of shared clonotypes between healthy human individuals. Roughly 89 million PBMCs served as the genomic DNA source for unsorted samples. Investigators spread the genomic DNA of each subset evenly over several immunoSEQ plates. Assay: immunoSEQ multiplex PCR; the TCRdb copy retains only in-frame clones and omits some. Of about 480,000 clones listed, almost 80% are singletons. CDR3 size: 13 residues. From germline, CDR1 is MNHEY and CDR2 SMNVEV (reference sequence). V lost 6 bases and J 1 base, leaving 9 bases between the germline ends. The sample consisted of PBMCs. The chain joins TRBV27 to TRBJ2-5, with D unclear. This receptor was obtained from a woman aged 35 to 49 in good health. Some clones in this sample may be carry-over from other donors' samples. Here the CDR3 DNA reads TGTGCCAGCAGATCGCAGGTCCAAGAGACCCAGTACTTC. Its translation is CASRSQVQETQYF.